This T cell receptor beta chain was sequenced in a study of shared clonotypes between healthy human individuals. Generated by immunoSEQ multiplex PCR, the TCRdb table keeps only in-frame clones and is missing some. The data hold about 2.1 million clones, with more than 85% observed a single time. Naive CD8 isolation took CD45RO-negative cells positively selected for CCR7 and excluded terminally differentiated effector memory CD45RA+ cells. V lost 3 bases and J lost 8, with 19 bases in between. The CDR3 extends over 15 amino acids. Germline CDR1 is MNHNS and CDR2 is SASEGT. The V gene is TRBV6-1, the J gene TRBJ1-2, with D hard to call. This sequence originates from a man between 18 and 29 years old in good health. Some clones in this sample may be carry-over from other donors' samples. Specimen: naive CD8+ T cells from PBMCs. The CDR3 DNA sequence: TGTGCCAGCAGTGAGTCAACTACGTACGGTTCGGGCTACACCTTC. It yields the protein CASSESTTYGSGYTF.